Only one count was recorded for the clone carrying this TCR beta chain. Some clones are missing from TCRdb's copy, which holds only in-frame ones; the method was immunoSEQ multiplex PCR. The sample has more than 200,000 clones; over 75% are singletons. The sample originates from a study of blood T cell repertoires in COVID-19. The CDR3 totals 13 residues. The V and J ends lost 5 bases and 1 base respectively, with 8 bases between them. CDR1 and CDR2 (germline): MNHEY, SVGAGI. The sequence was collected from a man aged 40-49 years who had recovered from COVID-19. The sequenced sample consisted of PBMCs or T cells enriched from blood (not recorded which). The chain links TRBV6-5 to TRBJ1-1, with D maybe TRBD1 (5 bases). The chain's CDR3 is CASSHTGNTEAFF. The CDR3 DNA sequence: TGTGCCAGCAGTCATACAGGGAACACTGAAGCTTTCTTT.